A single sample is the source of the 25 T cell receptor beta chains below, sequenced in a study of T cells in Graves' hyperthyroidism and ophthalmopathy. Amplification targeted TCR beta CDR3 regions from RNA transcripts. TCR CDR3 regions were first amplified by RT-PCR with HTBI primers. In TCRdb, the multiplex PCR reads were re-called with MiXCR into one record per CDR3 protein. This sample has roughly 500,000 distinct CDR3 sequences; about 45% occur once, and the top ten carry about 45%. Sequenced material: peripheral blood or thyroid tissue (not recorded which). The receptors were gathered from an adult woman with Graves' disease, either hyperthyroidism or ophthalmopathy (not recorded which).

The rearrangement uses TRBV5-1 and TRBJ1-2, with D tentatively TRBD1 (6 bases). Germline loops: CDR1 SGHRS, CDR2 YFSETQ. V dropped 4 bases and J dropped 2 bases, with 12 bases sitting between them. The CDR3 covers 14 residues. CDR3 protein: CASSPGQRNYGYTF. In DNA form, the CDR3 reads TGCGCCAGCAGCCCCGGACAGAGGAACTATGGCTACACCTTC.

As to this clonotype: No conserved phenylalanine or tryptophan is present at the end of the CDR3, so a read error is the likely explanation. The chain links TRBV18 to TRBJ1-1, with no clear D. Between the trimmed V and J ends, which lost 3 bases and 4 bases, there was a span of 12 bases. Germline values: CDR1 KGHSH, CDR2 LQKENI. The CDR3 is made up of 14 amino acids. The CDR3 reads CASSPSSGATEAFC. Here the CDR3 DNA reads TGTGCCAGCTCACCTAGCTCTGGAGCCACTGAAGCTTTCTGT.

This clonotype was seen many times. V is TRBV14 and J is TRBJ2-2; D uncertain. CDR1 is SGHDN and CDR2 is FVKESK in the germline V gene. This CDR3 has 14 amino acids. V was pared by 1 base and J by 4 bases, with 7 bases between. CDR3 residues: CASSQVASTGELFF. Here the CDR3 DNA reads TGTGCCAGCAGCCAAGTGGCGAGCACCGGGGAGCTGTTTTTT.

The genes are TRBV20-1 and TRBJ2-7; 7 bases match TRBD1. Germline V CDR1 and CDR2: DFQATT, SNEGSKA (reference sequence). V was pared by 5 bases and J by 5 bases, with 9 bases of the junction left unmatched. This CDR3 is built from 13 residues. The CDR3 loop is CSAPGGTANEQYF. CDR3 sequence (DNA): TGCAGTGCTCCAGGTGGGACAGCGAACGAGCAGTACTTC.

In its sample, this clonotype was seen many times. This chain uses TRBV5-1 with TRBJ2-7; the match to TRBD2 covers 10 bases. Germline V gene sequence: CDR1 SGHRS, CDR2 YFSETQ. The junction had 7 bases not matched to a gene; V was cut back by 6 bases and J by 1 base. The CDR3 runs to 15 residues. DNA of the CDR3: TGCGCCAGCAACATCGGACTAGCGGATTCCTACGAGCAGTACTTC. Protein product: CASNIGLADSYEQYF.

The rearrangement links TRBV2 to TRBJ1-1, with D tentatively TRBD1 (5 bases). The CDR3 is 13 residues long. V was clipped by 7 bases and J by 1 base, with 10 bases between them. Germline V lookup: CDR1 SNHLY, CDR2 FYNNEI. The DNA of the CDR3 is TGTGCCAGCACTAGACAGACGAACACTGAAGCTTTCTTT. It codes for CASTRQTNTEAFF.

The sample holds many counts of this clonotype. The rearrangement uses TRBV5-6 and TRBJ1-1; D might be TRBD1 (5 bases). The CDR3 runs to 13 residues. V lost 4 bases and J lost 7, with 14 bases in between. Germline V lookup: CDR1 SGHDT, CDR2 YYEEEE. The CDR3, as DNA: TGTGCCAGCAGCGAGGGACCGGGGAGTGAAGCTTTCTTT. Translated, it gives CASSEGPGSEAFF.

This sequence joins TRBV20-1 and TRBJ2-5, with 9 bases identical to TRBD2. The trim removed 5 bases at V and 1 base at J, leaving 5 bases unmatched. CDR3 size: 14 residues. Germline CDR1 reads DFQATT; CDR2 reads SNEGSKA (reference sequence). CDR3: CSASGAGGQETQYF. The CDR3 region has the DNA TGCAGTGCTTCGGGAGCGGGGGGCCAAGAGACCCAGTACTTC.

This chain connects TRBV11-2 to TRBJ1-1; D gene ambiguous. The CDR3 runs 12 residues. CDR1 SGHAT and CDR2 FQNNGV come from the germline V gene. V was clipped by 1 base and J by 4 bases, with 4 bases between them. The CDR3 sequence: CASSLVPTEAFF. Written as DNA, the CDR3 is TGTGCCAGCAGCTTAGTCCCCACTGAAGCTTTCTTT.

J is TRBJ2-6 and V is TRBV7-6; D remains ambiguous. Germline V gene sequence: CDR1 SGHVS, CDR2 FNYEAQ. The CDR3 is 13 amino acids. V was trimmed by 4 bases and J by 4 bases, leaving 5 bases between them. CDR3 coding DNA: TGTGCCAGCAGCTCCGGCGGGGCCAACGTCCTGACTTTC. Encoded protein: CASSSGGANVLTF.

CDR3: CAISDRTGPTNTGELFF. In DNA form, the CDR3 reads TGTGCCATCAGCGATCGGACAGGGCCTACGAACACCGGGGAGCTGTTTTTT. The V and J genes are TRBV10-3 and TRBJ2-2; TRBD1 aligns across 8 bases. Germline V gene lookup returns CDR1 ENHRY and CDR2 SYGVKD. The V and J ends lost 6 bases and 0 bases, in that order; junction bases with no gene match: 9. The CDR3 contains 17 residues.

This clonotype appeared a few times. V and J are TRBV28 and TRBJ1-1; 7 bases line up with TRBD1. CDR3 length: 12 residues. V was clipped by 6 bases and J by 10 bases; unmatched bases: 8. CDR1 is MDHEN, CDR2 SYDVKM, per germline. CDR3: CASSSDRESAFF. The CDR3 nucleotides are TGTGCCAGCAGCTCCGACAGGGAGTCAGCTTTCTTT. Looking up the rest from reference TRBV28 and TRBJ1-1 gives the full variable domain: DVKVTQSSRYLVKRTGEKVFLECVQDMDHENMFWYRQDPGLGLRLIYFSYDVKMKEKGDIPEGYSVSREKKERFSLILESASTNQTSMYLCASSSDRESAFFGQGTRLTVV.

This clonotype appeared many times. The chain couples TRBV7-9 to TRBJ1-2; D unclear. This CDR3 has 13 residues. The germline V gene has CDR1 SEHNR and CDR2 FQNEAQ (reference sequence). Trimming cost V 5 bases and J 2 bases, with 9 bases left between them. CDR3 sequence reads: CASSPDENYGYTF. The DNA of the CDR3 is TGTGCCAGCAGCCCGGACGAGAACTATGGCTACACCTTC.

With respect to this clonotype: At one end the junction does not follow the germline gene, possibly because of a read error. The chain is built from TRBV7-9 and TRBJ2-3; 8 positions match TRBD1. CDR1 and CDR2 (germline): SEHNR, FQNEAQ (reference sequence). This CDR3 is 14 amino acids long. DNA of the CDR3: TGCGCCAGCAGCCCGGTTCAGGGGGCCGATACGCAGTATTTT. Its protein is CASSPVQGADTQYF.

The V gene is TRBV2, the J gene TRBJ1-2; D unclear. This CDR3 is built from 16 residues. Trimming took 0 bases from V and 3 from J, leaving 14 bases between them. Germline loops: CDR1 SNHLY, CDR2 FYNNEI. CDR3 coding DNA: TGTGCCAGCAGTGAAGCGCAAAGGGAGGAGGACTATGGCTACACCTTC. Its translation: CASSEAQREEDYGYTF.

The chain links TRBV20-1 to TRBJ1-6; weak D call: TRBD1 (5 bases). The V end lost 6 bases, the J end lost 7 bases, and 16 bases lay between the germline ends. CDR1 and CDR2 (germline): DFQATT, SNEGSKA (reference sequence). This CDR3 has 14 residues. CDR3 loop: CSASGGHLNSPLHF. As DNA, the CDR3 is TGCAGTGCCAGTGGAGGACACCTAAATTCACCCCTCCACTTT.

The rearrangement uses TRBV19 and TRBJ2-7; a possible D gene is TRBD1 (5 bases). Germline CDR1 LNHDA, CDR2 SQIVND (reference sequence). Trimming removed 11 bases at V and 0 bases at J, with 11 bases between. CDR3 length equals 12 residues. The CDR3: CAAKTVSYEQYF. CDR3 DNA sequence: TGTGCCGCAAAGACAGTCTCCTACGAGCAGTACTTC.

This clonotype has more than one count but fewer than ten. The chain couples TRBV7-8 to TRBJ2-7; 8 nucleotides align to TRBD1. This CDR3 region has 15 residues. From germline, CDR1 is SGHVS and CDR2 FQNEAQ. The J segment lost 1 base and the V segment lost 5 bases, leaving 7 bases of the junction unmatched. CDR3 nucleotides: TGTGCCAGCAGCCCGATGGGACAGGAGTCCTACGAGCAGTACTTC. This encodes CASSPMGQESYEQYF.

The CDR3 loop reads CASSELGQGSHEQYF. In DNA form, the CDR3 reads TGTGCCAGCAGTGAACTCGGGCAGGGGAGCCACGAGCAGTACTTC. The chain has TRBV6-5 and TRBJ2-7; TRBD1 is a possible D gene (6 bases). Between the trimmed V and J ends, which lost 5 bases and 5 bases, there was a span of 19 bases. CDR3 length: 15 residues. CDR1 is MNHEY, CDR2 SVGAGI, per germline.

The chain is built from TRBV11-2 and TRBJ2-3; TRBD2 agrees at 8 bases. The germline gives CDR1 SGHAT, CDR2 FQNNGV. The CDR3 extends over 16 amino acids. V lost 4 bases and J lost 2; bases outside the gene matches: 8. DNA of the CDR3: TGTGCCAGCAGCTCCGCGTCGGGAGGGTTCACAGATACGCAGTATTTT. Protein sequence: CASSSASGGFTDTQYF. The full variable domain, completed using reference TRBV11-2 and TRBJ2-3, is EAGVAQSPRYKIIEKRQSVAFWCNPISGHATLYWYQQILGQGPKLLIQFQNNGVVDDSQLPKDRFSAERLKGVDSTLKIQPAKLEDSAVYLCASSSASGGFTDTQYFGPGTRLTVL.

This clonotype turned up a few times. The CDR3 loop is CASSLQQGSRDGYTF. The CDR3 nucleotides read TGTGCCAGCAGCCTCCAACAGGGGAGCCGCGATGGCTACACCTTC. The chain has TRBV9 and TRBJ1-2; TRBD1 agrees at 7 bases. CDR1 is SGDLS and CDR2 is YYNGEE in the germline V gene. The CDR3 is made up of 15 amino acids. The V gene end was trimmed by 4 bases and the J gene end by 6 bases; junction bases not matched to a gene: 12.

V usage is TRBV7-2 and J usage is TRBJ1-4; 10 bases line up with TRBD1. The V gene's germline CDR1 is SGHTA and CDR2 FQGNSA. The junction had 7 bases not matched to a gene; V was cut back by 5 bases and J by 7 bases. CDR3 size: 15 residues. The CDR3 DNA reads as TGTGCCAGCAGCACCCAGACAGGGGGCCCTGAAAAACTGTTTTTT. Its translation is CASSTQTGGPEKLFF.

This clonotype showed up many times. This chain joins TRBV15 and TRBJ1-5, with D hard to call. CDR3 length equals 15 residues. Per the germline V gene, CDR1 is LNHNV and CDR2 is YYDKDF (reference sequence). The V end was cut by 3 bases, the J end by 5 bases, with 14 bases between. CDR3 region: CATSSDDGRDQPQHF. CDR3 nucleotide sequence: TGTGCCACCAGCAGTGACGATGGGCGAGATCAGCCCCAGCATTTT.

The V call is TRBV7-2, the J call TRBJ2-7; D possibly uses TRBD1 or TRBD2 (5 bases each). Between the trimmed V and J ends, which lost 1 base and 6 bases, there was a span of 13 bases. This CDR3 region has 14 residues. Germline V gene lookup returns CDR1 SGHTA and CDR2 FQGNSA. The CDR3 here is CASSLGGRACEQYF. The CDR3 DNA is TGTGCCAGCAGCTTAGGGGGGAGAGCCTGCGAGCAGTACTTC.

V and J are TRBV19 and TRBJ1-2, with D unresolved. The V end lost 4 bases, the J end lost 0 bases, and 18 bases lay between the germline ends. CDR1 is LNHDA, CDR2 SQIVND, per germline (reference sequence). There are 17 residues in the CDR3. CDR3 nucleotide sequence: TGTGCCAGTAGTACCCGGGAAGGCGTGAGGTCTAACTATGGCTACACCTTC. Residues: CASSTREGVRSNYGYTF.